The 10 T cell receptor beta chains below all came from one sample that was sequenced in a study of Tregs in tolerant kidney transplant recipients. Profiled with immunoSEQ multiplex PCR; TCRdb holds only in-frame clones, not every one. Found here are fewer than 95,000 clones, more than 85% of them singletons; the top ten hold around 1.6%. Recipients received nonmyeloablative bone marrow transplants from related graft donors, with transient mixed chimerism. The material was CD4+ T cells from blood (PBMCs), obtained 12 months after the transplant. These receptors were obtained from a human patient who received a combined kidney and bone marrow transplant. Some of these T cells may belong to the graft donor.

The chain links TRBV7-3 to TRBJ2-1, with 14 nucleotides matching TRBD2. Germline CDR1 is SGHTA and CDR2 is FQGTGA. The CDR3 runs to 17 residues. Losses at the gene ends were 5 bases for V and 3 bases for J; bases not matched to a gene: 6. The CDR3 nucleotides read TGTGCCAGCAGCCCAAGACTAGCGGGAGGGGTCTACAATGAGCAGTTCTTC. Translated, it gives CASSPRLAGGVYNEQFF.

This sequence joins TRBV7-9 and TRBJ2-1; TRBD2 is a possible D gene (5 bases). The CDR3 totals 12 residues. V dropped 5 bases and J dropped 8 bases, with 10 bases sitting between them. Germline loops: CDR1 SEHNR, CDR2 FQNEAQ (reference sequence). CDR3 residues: CASSLGLDEQFF. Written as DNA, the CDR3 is TGTGCCAGCAGCCTCGGACTCGATGAGCAGTTCTTC.

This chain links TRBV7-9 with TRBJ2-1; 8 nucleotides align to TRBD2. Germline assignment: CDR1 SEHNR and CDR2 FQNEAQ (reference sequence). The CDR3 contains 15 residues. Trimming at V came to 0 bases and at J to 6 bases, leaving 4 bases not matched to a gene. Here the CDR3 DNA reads TGTGCCAGCAGCTTAGCTAGCGGGGCCCTCAATGAGCAGTTCTTC. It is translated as CASSLASGALNEQFF.

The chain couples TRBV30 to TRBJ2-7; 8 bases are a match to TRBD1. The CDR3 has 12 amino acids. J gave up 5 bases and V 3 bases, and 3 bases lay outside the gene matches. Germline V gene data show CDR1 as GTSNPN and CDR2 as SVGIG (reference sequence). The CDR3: CAWSDRGDEQYF. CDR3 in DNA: TGTGCCTGGAGCGACAGGGGCGACGAGCAGTACTTC.

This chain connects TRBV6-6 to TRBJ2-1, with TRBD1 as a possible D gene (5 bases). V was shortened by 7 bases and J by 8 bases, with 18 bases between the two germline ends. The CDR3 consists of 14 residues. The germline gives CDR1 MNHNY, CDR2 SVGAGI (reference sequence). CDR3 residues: CASNVQGLMDEQFF. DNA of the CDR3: TGTGCCAGCAATGTTCAGGGTTTAATGGATGAGCAGTTCTTC.

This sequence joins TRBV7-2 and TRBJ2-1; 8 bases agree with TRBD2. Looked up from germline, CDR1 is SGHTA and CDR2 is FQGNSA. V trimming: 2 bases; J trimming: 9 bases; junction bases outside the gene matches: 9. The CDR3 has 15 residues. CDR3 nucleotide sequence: TGTGCCAGCAGCTTAAGCGGGAGCCTTGTGTTTGAGCAGTTCTTC. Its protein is CASSLSGSLVFEQFF.

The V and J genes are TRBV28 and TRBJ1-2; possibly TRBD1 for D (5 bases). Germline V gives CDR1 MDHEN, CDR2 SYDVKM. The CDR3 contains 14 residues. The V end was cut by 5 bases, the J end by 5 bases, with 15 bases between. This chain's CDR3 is CASSPSPRDYGYTF. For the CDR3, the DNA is TGTGCCAGCAGTCCCTCCCCCAGGGATTATGGCTACACCTTC.

CDR3 loop: CASSIAGSGQETQYF. CDR3 sequence (DNA): TGTGCCAGTAGTATCGCCGGGAGTGGTCAAGAGACCCAGTACTTC. The chain links TRBV19 to TRBJ2-5, with D perhaps TRBD2 (6 bases). The length of the CDR3 is 15 residues. Germline CDR1 LNHDA, CDR2 SQIVND (reference sequence). V lost 3 bases, J lost 2 bases, and 13 bases lay in between.

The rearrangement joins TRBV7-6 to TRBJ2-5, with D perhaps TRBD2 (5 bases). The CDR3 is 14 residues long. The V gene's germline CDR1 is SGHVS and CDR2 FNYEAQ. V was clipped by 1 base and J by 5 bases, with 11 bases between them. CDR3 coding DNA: TGTGCCAGCAGCTTAGGGATAGCGCTGGAGACCCAGTACTTC. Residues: CASSLGIALETQYF.

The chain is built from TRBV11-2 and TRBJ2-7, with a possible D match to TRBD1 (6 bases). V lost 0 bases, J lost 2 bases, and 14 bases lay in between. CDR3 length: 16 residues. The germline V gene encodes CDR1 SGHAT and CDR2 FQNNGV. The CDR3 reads CASSLDQGPFTYEQYF. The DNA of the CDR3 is TGTGCCAGCAGCTTAGATCAGGGGCCATTTACCTACGAGCAGTACTTC.